The text below deals with one T cell receptor beta chain. Antigen unknown. This sample was taken from a study of T cell responses to AZD1222 COVID-19 vaccine. The overall study: Samples with a second dose at about 4 or about 12 weeks were pooled together. General study points: Variant regions that are unmutated are reportedly the target of nearly half of spike-specific TCRs. AZD1222 recipients seropositive at baseline numbered only six or seven.

Data came from immunoSEQ multiplex PCR; TCRdb stores just in-frame clones and leaves some out. The sample includes some 130,000 clones, about 87% of them seen just once. The CDR3 extends over 13 amino acids. Germline V gene lookup returns CDR1 SQVTM and CDR2 ANQGSEA. Trimming stripped 3 bases from V and 8 bases from J, with 16 bases between. The chain has TRBV29-1 and TRBJ1-2; D is possibly TRBD1 (5 bases). This specimen consisted of peripheral blood, obtained on day 0 of AZD1222 vaccination. The clonotype was recovered from an adult in good health. The CDR3 here is CSVDPPGTEGYTF. The CDR3 DNA is TGCAGCGTTGATCCCCCCGGGACGGAGGGCTACACCTTC. The full variable domain, in which reference TRBV29-1 and TRBJ1-2 provide the parts outside the CDR3, is SAVISQKPSRDICQRGTSLTIQCQVDSQVTMMFWYRQQPGQSLTLIATANQGSEATYESGFVIDKFPISRPNLTFSTLTVSNMSPEDSSIYLCSVDPPGTEGYTFGSGTRLTVV.